This T cell receptor (beta chain) was recorded in a study of shared clonotypes between healthy human individuals. Only in-frame clones appear in the TCRdb table, and some are missing; sequencing was by immunoSEQ multiplex PCR. Of 300,000 to 400,000 clones in the sample, approximately 79% are singletons; the top ten hold about 9.4%. The CDR3 length is 12 residues. The germline V gene encodes CDR1 SGHDT and CDR2 YYEEEE. V lost 0 bases and J lost 6, with 6 bases in between. The specimen was memory CD4+ T cells sorted from blood. Subset in this sample: CD45RA-negative fraction. This sequence was found in a man aged 25 to 45 in good health. The chain recombines TRBV5-6 with TRBJ1-2, with D hard to call. The DNA of the CDR3 is TGTGCCAGCAGCTTGGTTCAAGATGGCTACACCTTC. This encodes CASSLVQDGYTF.